This TCR beta chain appears in the sequencing data of a study of blood T cells in healthy people across ages. The CDR3 length is 12 residues. Trimming took 6 bases from V and 4 from J, leaving 9 bases between them. Per germline, CDR1 SEHNR and CDR2 FQNEAQ (reference sequence). The authors ran a second PCR of 7 to 11 cycles using a sample-barcoded 5' primer and a J-beta primer mix. A single record per CDR3 protein comes from TCRdb applying MiXCR to the 5' RACE reads. The sample lists 760,000 or so distinct CDR3 sequences; 25% were seen once. This sample was also put to use in a study of T cells of mothers and their children.

The sequenced material came from blood. The V call is TRBV7-9, the J call TRBJ2-5, with D maybe TRBD2 (5 bases). The sequence came from a boy between 10 and 17 years old in good health. CDR3 nucleotide sequence: TGTGCCAGCAGATGGGCGGGAGAGACCCAGTACTTC. The encoded protein is CASRWAGETQYF.